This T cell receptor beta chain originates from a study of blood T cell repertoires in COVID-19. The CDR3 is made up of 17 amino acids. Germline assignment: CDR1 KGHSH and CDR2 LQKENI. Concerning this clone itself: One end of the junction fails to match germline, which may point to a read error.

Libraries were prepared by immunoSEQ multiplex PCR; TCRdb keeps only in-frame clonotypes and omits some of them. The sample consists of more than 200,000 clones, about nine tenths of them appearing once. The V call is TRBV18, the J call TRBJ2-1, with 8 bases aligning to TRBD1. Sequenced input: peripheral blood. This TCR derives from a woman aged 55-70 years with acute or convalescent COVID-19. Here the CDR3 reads CASSPPVDRVTYNEQFF. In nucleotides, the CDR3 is TGTGCCAGCTCTCCACCGGTGGACAGGGTAACCTACAATGAGCAGTTCTTC.